One sample yielded the 28 T cell receptor beta chains listed below, sequenced in a study of T cell changes during pregnancy in multiple sclerosis. Repertoires were generated with immunoSEQ multiplex PCR, while TCRdb's copy carries only in-frame clones and drops some. The table records under 30,000 clones, about 89% of them present only once. The specimen comprised CD4+ T cells from peripheral blood mononuclear cells, sampled in the first trimester of pregnancy. Receptors were obtained from a female donor in good health, enrolled as a control in a pregnancy study.

A word on this clone: A junction boundary mismatches the germline segment, possibly from a read error. This chain joins TRBV7-8 and TRBJ2-3; D is ambiguous. This CDR3 is built from 15 residues. Germline CDR1 is SGHVS and CDR2 is FQNEAQ. The CDR3 DNA follows: TGTGCCAGCAACTTAAGGCGGTTAGCATCAGATACGCAGTATTTT. This gives the protein CASNLRRLASDTQYF.

The V and J genes are TRBV5-6 and TRBJ1-5, with D uncertain. V lost 0 bases to trimming and J lost 3 bases, with 10 bases between them. The germline V gene encodes CDR1 SGHDT and CDR2 YYEEEE. CDR3 length: 15 amino acids. The CDR3 nucleotides read TGTGCCAGCAGCTTGGGGTGGCAGGTCAATCAGCCCCAGCATTTT. Encoded protein: CASSLGWQVNQPQHF.

The rearrangement joins TRBV4-3 to TRBJ2-7; D might be TRBD2 (5 bases). Trimming removed 1 base at V and 5 bases at J, with 9 bases between. The CDR3 sequence is 13 residues long. Germline V gene lookup returns CDR1 LGHNA and CDR2 YSLEER. The CDR3 sequence: CASSQVPGNEQYF. CDR3 coding DNA: TGCGCCAGCAGCCAAGTCCCCGGGAACGAGCAGTACTTC.

This clone was seen once. This rearrangement joins TRBV29-1 to TRBJ1-2; 7 bases agree with TRBD1. Germline CDR1 is SQVTM and CDR2 is ANQGSEA. J lost 6 bases, V lost 7 bases, and 8 bases had no gene match. The CDR3 runs to 12 residues. As DNA, the CDR3 is TGCAGCGGCTTGCAGGGGGTGGATGGCTACACCTTC. Its translation is CSGLQGVDGYTF.

This clone was counted between two and nine times. J is TRBJ1-1 and V is TRBV6-6; 8 nucleotides align to TRBD1. The germline gives CDR1 MNHNY, CDR2 SVGAGI (reference sequence). The CDR3 length is 13 residues. The V and J ends lost 4 bases and 7 bases, in that order; junction bases with no gene match: 5. CDR3 bases: TGTGCCAGCAGTTCGGACAGGGAGAGTGAAGCTTTCTTT. Its translation: CASSSDRESEAFF.

This chain links TRBV27 with TRBJ1-4; D is ambiguous. V lost 3 bases and J lost 4, with 9 bases in between. The CDR3 contains 14 residues. Germline V lookup: CDR1 MNHEY, CDR2 SMNVEV (reference sequence). CDR3: CASSFGINNEKLFF. The CDR3 coding sequence is TGTGCCAGCAGTTTCGGGATAAATAATGAAAAACTGTTTTTT.

This clone was counted once. CDR3 nucleotides: TGCAGCGGCGGTAGCGGAAACAATGAGCAGTTCTTC. Protein: CSGGSGNNEQFF. The chain has TRBV29-1 and TRBJ2-1, with D perhaps TRBD2 (6 bases). The CDR3 covers 12 residues. Germline values: CDR1 SQVTM, CDR2 ANQGSEA. Between the trimmed V and J ends, which lost 7 bases and 5 bases, there was a span of 12 bases.

The chain links TRBV27 to TRBJ2-3; TRBD1 aligns across 8 bases. This CDR3 is built from 14 residues. The V and J ends lost 6 bases and 6 bases, in that order; junction bases with no gene match: 8. Germline values: CDR1 MNHEY, CDR2 SMNVEV (reference sequence). Here the CDR3 reads CASSADRVADTQYF. CDR3 DNA: TGTGCCAGCAGCGCGGACAGGGTTGCGGATACGCAGTATTTT.

The chain carries TRBV10-1 and TRBJ2-1, with 10 positions matching TRBD2. This CDR3 has 16 residues. Trimming cost V 3 bases and J 5 bases; bases outside gene matches: 7. The V gene's germline CDR1 is WNHNN and CDR2 SYGVQD (reference sequence). CDR3 protein: CASSESGRAVHNEQFF. In DNA form, the CDR3 reads TGCGCCAGCAGTGAAAGCGGGAGGGCCGTCCACAATGAGCAGTTCTTC.

V gene TRBV6-6 combines with J gene TRBJ2-1; D is possibly TRBD1 (6 bases). The length of the CDR3 is 13 residues. V lost 4 bases to trimming and J lost 8 bases, with 12 bases between them. Per germline, CDR1 MNHNY and CDR2 SVGAGI (reference sequence). The CDR3 here is CASSFQGLDEQFF. For the CDR3, the DNA is TGTGCCAGCAGTTTTCAGGGGCTCGATGAGCAGTTCTTC.

This chain uses TRBV6-5 with TRBJ1-2, with 7 bases lining up with TRBD1. The CDR3 is 14 residues long. The germline V gene has CDR1 MNHEY and CDR2 SVGAGI. The V segment lost 8 bases and the J segment 4 bases; nucleotides outside the gene matches: 10. CDR3 nucleotides: TGTGCCAGCTCAAAGCTACAGGGGACCTATGGCTACACCTTC. Residues: CASSKLQGTYGYTF.

The chain carries TRBV28 and TRBJ2-1, with a tentative D call TRBD2 (5 bases). The CDR3 length is 14 residues. Looked up from germline, CDR1 is MDHEN and CDR2 is SYDVKM. V lost 7 bases and J lost 3, with 13 bases in between. In nucleotides, the CDR3 is TGTGCCAGCAATTCGAGGGTTCTCTACAATGAGCAGTTCTTC. Amino acid sequence: CASNSRVLYNEQFF.

The chain joins TRBV28 to TRBJ2-7, with unresolved D. This CDR3 spans 12 amino acids. The V end lost 5 bases, the J end lost 4 bases, and 9 bases lay between the germline ends. Germline loops: CDR1 MDHEN, CDR2 SYDVKM. The chain's CDR3 is CASSDTLYEQYF. CDR3 bases: TGTGCCAGCAGTGACACGTTGTACGAGCAGTACTTC.

The chain joins TRBV5-5 to TRBJ2-5, with 7 bases matching TRBD1. After removal of 5 bases from V and 1 base from J, the junction contained 14 bases not matched to a gene. From germline, CDR1 is SGHKS and CDR2 YYEKEE (reference sequence). The CDR3 length is 17 residues. The CDR3 DNA reads as TGTGCCAGCAGTCCCCGAATCGGGACAGCGAGCCAAGAGACCCAGTACTTC. Protein product: CASSPRIGTASQETQYF.

This clone was found once. Other DNA sequences of this sample code for an identical CDR3. The chain recombines TRBV18 with TRBJ1-4; TRBD1 matches at 9 bases. With V trimmed by 6 bases and J by 7 bases, 6 bases remained unmatched. This CDR3 comprises 14 residues. Germline CDR1 KGHSH, CDR2 LQKENI. This CDR3 is CASSPGTGFEKLFF. Written as DNA, the CDR3 is TGTGCCAGCTCTCCCGGGACAGGGTTTGAAAAACTGTTTTTT.

The rearrangement joins TRBV19 to TRBJ2-7; a possible D gene is TRBD2 (5 bases). The CDR3 is 13 amino acids. Trimming removed 8 bases at V and 6 bases at J, with 17 bases between. CDR1 LNHDA and CDR2 SQIVND come from the germline V gene (reference sequence). The CDR3, as DNA: TGTGCCAGTCGGGATTTCCGTGCAAGCGAGCAGTACTTC. It translates to CASRDFRASEQYF.

The chain recombines TRBV7-9 with TRBJ2-1, with unresolved D. The CDR3 length is 11 residues. Trimming shortened V by 5 bases and J by 9 bases, and 8 bases separated the two germline ends. The germline V gene encodes CDR1 SEHNR and CDR2 FQNEAQ (reference sequence). The CDR3 DNA sequence: TGTGCCAGCAGCCCTAGAGGTGAGCAGTTCTTC. Amino acid sequence: CASSPRGEQFF.

The chain uses TRBV19 and TRBJ2-7; D is perhaps TRBD1 (6 bases). Per the germline V gene, CDR1 is LNHDA and CDR2 is SQIVND (reference sequence). The CDR3 sequence is 13 residues long. V was pared by 4 bases and J by 2 bases, with 9 bases between. The CDR3 sequence is CASSTNRAYEQYF. The CDR3, as DNA: TGTGCCAGTAGTACGAACAGGGCCTACGAGCAGTACTTC.

The chain links TRBV10-2 to TRBJ2-7, with 9 bases that match TRBD1. The germline V gene has CDR1 WSHSY and CDR2 SAAADI. Germline trimming cut 7 bases from V and 4 bases from J; bases unmatched to any gene: 8. This CDR3 contains 14 residues. The CDR3 coding sequence is TGCGCCAGCAACCCGGGACAGGGTTTGTACGAGCAGTACTTC. Its protein is CASNPGQGLYEQYF.

This clone came up once. This sequence joins TRBV25-1 and TRBJ1-2, with 7 bases that match TRBD1. Germline V gene sequence: CDR1 MGHDK, CDR2 SYGVNS. This CDR3 has 14 amino acids. V lost 2 bases and J lost 1; bases outside the gene matches: 1. The chain's CDR3 is CASSEAGGNYGYTF. CDR3 in DNA: TGTGCCAGCAGTGAAGCAGGGGGTAACTATGGCTACACCTTC.

This clone was seen once. The chain has TRBV5-3 and TRBJ2-1; the match to TRBD2 covers 8 bases. TRBV5-3 is annotated as an ORF whose role is uncertain. V shed 5 bases, J shed 0 bases, and the junction held 7 bases outside the gene matches. The length of the CDR3 is 16 residues. The CDR3 DNA reads as TGTGCCAGAAGTTGGACTAGCCGTTACTCCTACAATGAGCAGTTCTTC. It yields the protein CARSWTSRYSYNEQFF.

This clone appeared a single time. In DNA form, the CDR3 reads TGTGCCAGCAGCTTAGAGAGGCACCTTAGCAATCAGCCCCAGCATTTT. Amino acids: CASSLERHLSNQPQHF. This chain joins TRBV7-8 and TRBJ1-5; no firm D call. V was shortened by 1 base and J by 0 bases, with 10 bases between the two germline ends. The CDR3 has 16 residues. From germline, CDR1 is SGHVS and CDR2 FQNEAQ.

The V call is TRBV19, the J call TRBJ1-2, with 9 nucleotides matching TRBD1. This CDR3 region has 15 residues. The V gene end was trimmed by 4 bases and the J gene end by 1 base; junction bases not matched to a gene: 4. In germline, CDR1 is LNHDA, CDR2 SQIVND (reference sequence). CDR3: CASSTGTGFNYGYTF. The DNA for the CDR3 is TGTGCCAGTAGTACCGGGACAGGGTTTAACTATGGCTACACCTTC. Full variable domain (remainder filled in from reference TRBV19 and TRBJ1-2): DGGITQSPKYLFRKEGQNVTLSCEQNLNHDAMYWYRQDPGQGLRLIYYSQIVNDFQKGDIAEGYSVSREKKESFPLTVTSAQKNPTAFYLCASSTGTGFNYGYTFGSGTRLTVV.

The sample holds one count of this clone. CDR3 amino acids: CASSLPSGGSTDTQYF. CDR3 sequence (DNA): TGCGCCAGCAGCTTGCCCTCGGGGGGGAGCACAGATACGCAGTATTTT. V usage is TRBV5-1 and J usage is TRBJ2-3; 8 nucleotides match TRBD2. Trimming cost V 1 base and J 0 bases; bases outside gene matches: 4. This CDR3 spans 16 amino acids. The germline CDR1 and CDR2 sequences are SGHRS and YFSETQ.

This rearrangement joins TRBV6-1 to TRBJ1-2; D is undetermined. CDR1 is MNHNS and CDR2 is SASEGT in the germline V gene. The CDR3 runs to 15 residues. The V gene lost 6 bases and the J gene lost 4 bases, with 18 bases spanning the gap. CDR3: CASRKHDGEGYGYTF. Written as DNA, the CDR3 is TGTGCCAGCAGGAAACATGACGGGGAGGGCTATGGCTACACCTTC.

The genes are TRBV5-1 and TRBJ1-2, with 8 positions matching TRBD1. With 0 bases clipped from V and 6 bases from J, the junction kept 4 bases outside the gene matches. The CDR3 covers 14 residues. Germline V CDR1 and CDR2: SGHRS, YFSETQ. The CDR3 region is CASSLEGQVHGYTF. The CDR3 DNA reads as TGCGCCAGCAGCTTGGAGGGACAGGTACATGGCTACACCTTC.

The V and J genes are TRBV7-6 and TRBJ1-2; D perhaps matches TRBD1 (6 bases). Trimming cost V 0 bases and J 0 bases, with 11 bases left between them. The germline V gene has CDR1 SGHVS and CDR2 FNYEAQ. The CDR3 has 16 amino acids. The CDR3 nucleotides are TGTGCCAGCAGCTTAGCTACAGGGCGGTCTAACTATGGCTACACCTTC. This translates into CASSLATGRSNYGYTF.

The gene calls are TRBV13 and TRBJ2-1, with 7 nucleotides matching TRBD2. From germline, CDR1 is PRHDT and CDR2 FYEKMQ (reference sequence). This CDR3 is built from 13 residues. V dropped 3 bases and J dropped 10; count of bases not matched to a gene: 6. The DNA of the CDR3 is TGTGCCAGCAGCTTTTTGGGGGAGGGGGAGCAGTTCTTC. As protein: CASSFLGEGEQFF.